The source of this T cell receptor (beta chain) is a study of blood T cell repertoires in COVID-19. For the study at large: Samples of COVID-19 (acute and convalescent) were obtained from the United States, Italy and Spain. Sources were T cells, B-cell-depleted T cells, or PBMCs; the material itself was cDNA or gDNA.

In the original processing: How many nucleated cells were present was estimated from reference gene primer amplification. Repertoires were generated with immunoSEQ multiplex PCR, while TCRdb's copy carries only in-frame clones and drops some. V, J and clone size are those of that table, while D and trimming were read from the DNA. This table holds 80,000 to 130,000 clones, about nine tenths found once. V was clipped by 3 bases and J by 5 bases; unmatched bases: 1. Per the germline V gene, CDR1 is SGHNT and CDR2 is YENEEA. The CDR3 extends over 14 amino acids. The sample comprised peripheral blood. The source is a man between 65 and 79 years old with acute or convalescent COVID-19. The J gene is TRBJ2-2, the V gene TRBV11-3; the match to TRBD2 covers 9 bases. CDR3 sequence reads: CASSFAGGTGELFF. CDR3 sequence (DNA): TGTGCCAGCAGCTTCGCGGGAGGGACCGGGGAGCTGTTTTTT.